One and the same sample provided the 27 T cell receptor beta chains below, sequenced in a study of shared clonotypes between healthy human individuals. TCRdb's table, derived via immunoSEQ multiplex PCR, lists solely in-frame clones and lacks some. The profile covers millions of clones, with 95% appearing a single time and roughly 0.13% taken by the ten largest. The source material was naive CD4+ T cells sorted from blood. Subset in this sample: CD45RA+ positively selected. Source of these receptors: a man between 18 and 35 years old in good health.

The chain employs TRBV15 and TRBJ1-1; tentatively, D is TRBD1 (5 bases). The CDR3 is 14 residues long. V was shortened by 6 bases and J by 1 base, with 12 bases between the two germline ends. Germline values: CDR1 LNHNV, CDR2 YYDKDF (reference sequence). The CDR3 protein is CATRLPGRNTEAFF. The CDR3, as DNA: TGTGCCACCAGGCTTCCAGGGCGGAACACTGAAGCTTTCTTT.

CDR3 coding DNA: TGCGCCAGCAGCTTGGAAATTAACAGAAAACCCTATGGCTACACCTTC. Translated: CASSLEINRKPYGYTF. V gene TRBV5-1 combines with J gene TRBJ1-2; D call uncertain. The CDR3 loop spans 16 amino acids. Trimming removed 0 bases from V and 4 bases from J, with 16 bases in between. The germline gives CDR1 SGHRS, CDR2 YFSETQ. The variable domain in full, with the rest retrieved from reference TRBV5-1 and TRBJ1-2, is KAGVTQTPRYLIKTRGQQVTLSCSPISGHRSVSWYQQTPGQGLQFLFEYFSETQRNKGNFPGRFSGRQFSNSRSEMNVSTLELGDSALYLCASSLEINRKPYGYTFGSGTRLTVV.

The V call is TRBV9, the J call TRBJ1-3, with D unclear. Deletions cut 3 bases from V and 2 bases from J, with 9 bases between. Germline lookup yields CDR1 SGDLS and CDR2 YYNGEE. The CDR3 length is 14 residues. The CDR3 region has the DNA TGTGCCAGCAGCGCAGATAACCCTGGAAACACCATATATTTT. Translated, it gives CASSADNPGNTIYF.

Concerning this clone itself: The sample carries other DNA sequences with the same CDR3. V and J are TRBV18 and TRBJ1-3; D is uncertain. This CDR3 spans 14 amino acids. V was shortened by 2 bases and J by 0 bases, with 5 bases between the two germline ends. Per the germline V gene, CDR1 is KGHSH and CDR2 is LQKENI. The CDR3 region is CASSPSGSGNTIYF. The CDR3 bases are TGTGCCAGCTCACCATCAGGCTCTGGAAACACCATATATTTT.

Comments on this clone: The sample contains more than one DNA sequence encoding this CDR3. This chain connects TRBV5-1 to TRBJ1-5; TRBD1 matches 7 bases. There are 15 residues in the CDR3. Germline loops: CDR1 SGHRS, CDR2 YFSETQ. With V trimmed by 4 bases and J by 3 bases, 7 bases remained unmatched. In DNA form, the CDR3 reads TGCGCCAGCAGCCCAGGGGGAACAGACAATCAGCCCCAGCATTTT. Protein sequence: CASSPGGTDNQPQHF.

The rearrangement links TRBV9 to TRBJ2-5; 9 bases align to TRBD2. In germline, CDR1 is SGDLS, CDR2 YYNGEE. This CDR3 is built from 15 residues. Unmatched junction bases numbered 4, after V lost 0 bases and J lost 4 bases. This CDR3 is CASSVDSGGAETQYF. CDR3 coding DNA: TGTGCCAGCAGCGTAGATAGCGGGGGCGCAGAGACCCAGTACTTC.

This clone has only one observation. For the CDR3, the DNA is TGTGCCAGCAGTTTAGTACAGGGCTATGGCTACACCTTC. It yields the protein CASSLVQGYGYTF. The chain employs TRBV6-6 and TRBJ1-2; TRBD1 is a possible D gene (6 bases). The V and J ends lost 4 bases and 4 bases respectively, with 10 bases between them. The germline CDR1 and CDR2 sequences are MNHNY and SVGAGI (reference sequence). The CDR3 sequence is 13 residues long.

This chain joins TRBV10-1 and TRBJ2-7; D is possibly TRBD2 (6 bases). V dropped 8 bases and J dropped 2 bases, with 19 bases sitting between them. The germline CDR1 and CDR2 sequences are WNHNN and SYGVQD (reference sequence). This CDR3 region has 15 residues. The CDR3 coding sequence is TGCGCCAGCGCGGCGGGGCATGGAGAAGCCTACGAGCAGTACTTC. As protein: CASAAGHGEAYEQYF.

This chain uses TRBV5-4 with TRBJ2-3; possible D gene TRBD2, 6 bases. The V gene's germline CDR1 is SGHNT and CDR2 YYREEE (reference sequence). CDR3 length: 13 residues. V lost 6 bases and J 3 bases, leaving 11 bases between the germline ends. CDR3 nucleotide sequence: TGTGCCAGCACCGGGCGGGGTACAGATACGCAGTATTTT. Translating it yields CASTGRGTDTQYF.

This clone was counted once. The chain carries TRBV30 and TRBJ2-7; D tentatively fits TRBD1 or TRBD2 (7 bases each). This CDR3 spans 17 amino acids. The V gene lost 2 bases and the J gene lost 6 bases, with 26 bases spanning the gap. Per germline, CDR1 GTSNPN and CDR2 SVGIG (reference sequence). In nucleotides, the CDR3 is TGTGCCTGGAGTCCCGGCAAACAGACAGGGAGGGCACGCGAGCAGTACTTC. This encodes CAWSPGKQTGRAREQYF.

The V gene is TRBV28, the J gene TRBJ1-5; no firm D call. The V and J ends lost 5 bases and 2 bases respectively, with 19 bases between them. Per the germline V gene, CDR1 is MDHEN and CDR2 is SYDVKM. CDR3 length equals 17 residues. The CDR3 DNA reads TGTGCCAGCAGTCCCTTGGGGTCGGGGAAGGGCAATCAGCCCCAGCATTTT. As protein: CASSPLGSGKGNQPQHF.

This chain joins TRBV5-1 and TRBJ2-7; 11 bases align to TRBD1. The trim removed 6 bases at V and 3 bases at J, leaving 11 bases unmatched. Germline CDR1 and CDR2: SGHRS and YFSETQ. The CDR3 covers 16 residues. This CDR3 is CASKDRGPQGGYEQYF. CDR3 DNA sequence: TGCGCCAGCAAGGACAGGGGGCCGCAAGGTGGCTACGAGCAGTACTTC.

The chain couples TRBV25-1 to TRBJ2-5; D is perhaps TRBD2 (6 bases). The germline V and J ends were trimmed by 2 bases and 6 bases, with 16 bases remaining between them. The CDR3 runs to 15 residues. Germline V CDR1 and CDR2: MGHDK, SYGVNS. The CDR3 protein is CASSESHGGFKTQYF. The DNA of the CDR3 is TGTGCCAGCAGTGAAAGTCACGGGGGATTTAAGACCCAGTACTTC.

This CDR3 is CASSLSSGGKNIQYF. The CDR3 DNA reads TGCGCCAGCAGCTTGAGCAGCGGGGGGAAAAACATTCAGTACTTC. J is TRBJ2-4 and V is TRBV5-1, with 9 bases aligning to TRBD2. The CDR3 loop spans 15 amino acids. V was pared by 1 base and J by 4 bases, with 3 bases of the junction left unmatched. Germline V gene data show CDR1 as SGHRS and CDR2 as YFSETQ.

V is TRBV28 and J is TRBJ2-7; the D call may be TRBD1 or TRBD2 (5 bases each). V lost 3 bases and J lost 1, with 16 bases in between. The CDR3 is 16 amino acids. Per the germline V gene, CDR1 is MDHEN and CDR2 is SYDVKM. CDR3 DNA: TGTGCCAGCAGTTTTCGGCGTACGAGGGGATCCTACGAGCAGTACTTC. Its translation: CASSFRRTRGSYEQYF.

This sequence joins TRBV6-5 and TRBJ1-1, with TRBD1 matching 10 bases. J lost 0 bases, V lost 2 bases, and 3 bases had no gene match. Germline V gene lookup returns CDR1 MNHEY and CDR2 SVGAGI. CDR3 size: 16 residues. CDR3 amino acids: CASSYRTGGMNTEAFF. CDR3 nucleotide sequence: TGTGCCAGCAGTTACAGGACAGGGGGAATGAACACTGAAGCTTTCTTT.

J is TRBJ1-4 and V is TRBV7-9, with unresolved D. Germline CDR1 SEHNR, CDR2 FQNEAQ (reference sequence). Trimming cost V 5 bases and J 8 bases, with 18 bases left between them. The CDR3 has 15 amino acids. The CDR3 reads CASSPQTFGEEKLFF. For the CDR3, the DNA is TGTGCCAGCAGCCCACAGACATTCGGGGAAGAAAAACTGTTTTTT.

The CDR3 spells CARLQVPLQETQYF. The CDR3 DNA is TGTGCCAGGCTGCAGGTTCCCCTTCAAGAGACCCAGTACTTC. The chain recombines TRBV5-6 with TRBJ2-5; no firm D call. The CDR3 spans 14 residues. V dropped 8 bases and J dropped 2 bases, with 16 bases sitting between them. Germline lookup yields CDR1 SGHDT and CDR2 YYEEEE.

The chain employs TRBV5-4 and TRBJ1-2; the match to TRBD1 covers 7 bases. V lost 0 bases and J lost 4; bases outside the gene matches: 6. The CDR3 length is 15 residues. Per the germline V gene, CDR1 is SGHNT and CDR2 is YYREEE (reference sequence). The DNA for the CDR3 is TGTGCCAGCAGCTTGGCGACAGGGATCGGCTATGGCTACACCTTC. Protein product: CASSLATGIGYGYTF. The full variable domain, completed using reference TRBV5-4 and TRBJ1-2, is ETGVTQSPTHLIKTRGQQVTLRCSSQSGHNTVSWYQQALGQGPQFIFQYYREEENGRGNFPPRFSGLQFPNYSSELNVNALELDDSALYLCASSLATGIGYGYTFGSGTRLTVV.

This clone appeared once. The chain combines TRBV25-1 with TRBJ2-1; D might be TRBD2 (5 bases). V was cut by 7 bases and J by 10 bases, with 14 bases left in between. The CDR3 is 12 residues long. Per germline, CDR1 MGHDK and CDR2 SYGVNS. CDR3 region: CASTYGSGEQFF. CDR3 nucleotide sequence: TGTGCCAGCACCTATGGGTCGGGGGAGCAGTTCTTC.

The sample holds one count of this clone. Written as DNA, the CDR3 is TGCAGTGTTGAGGGGGGTAAGGAGCAGTTCTTC. As protein: CSVEGGKEQFF. This rearrangement joins TRBV20-1 to TRBJ2-1, with D possibly called TRBD1 or TRBD2 (6 bases each). The germline V and J ends were trimmed by 7 bases and 10 bases, with 14 bases remaining between them. The germline gives CDR1 DFQATT, CDR2 SNEGSKA (reference sequence). The CDR3 runs to 11 residues.

In this sample, this clone turned up once. The rearrangement uses TRBV2 and TRBJ2-3; D is unresolved. Germline assignment: CDR1 SNHLY and CDR2 FYNNEI. Deletions cut 6 bases from V and 2 bases from J, with 12 bases between. This CDR3 has 14 residues. The DNA for the CDR3 is TGTGCCAGCAGGGAGTTGGGCTACACAGATACGCAGTATTTT. Translated, it gives CASRELGYTDTQYF.

J is TRBJ2-5 and V is TRBV10-2; 10 bases are shared with TRBD1. Germline V gene lookup returns CDR1 WSHSY and CDR2 SAAADI. The CDR3 is 14 amino acids. V shed 7 bases and J 5 bases; nucleotides not matched to a gene: 7. The CDR3 protein is CASTTGGFWETQYF. CDR3 in DNA: TGCGCCAGCACGACAGGGGGCTTTTGGGAGACCCAGTACTTC.

The rearrangement links TRBV6-1 to TRBJ2-7; D unresolved. Germline CDR1 MNHNS, CDR2 SASEGT. V shed 2 bases and J shed 1 base, with 15 bases lying between them. The CDR3 totals 16 residues. CDR3 DNA sequence: TGTGCCAGCAGTGAACTCCCGGGTACCCCATCCTACGAGCAGTACTTC. Translated, it gives CASSELPGTPSYEQYF.

This clone was seen once. The CDR3 loop reads CSVARTSLDLNEQFF. The DNA for the CDR3 is TGCAGCGTTGCGCGGACTAGCCTAGACCTCAATGAGCAGTTCTTC. This chain uses TRBV29-1 with TRBJ2-1, with 8 bases that match TRBD2. V trimming: 4 bases; J trimming: 6 bases; junction bases outside the gene matches: 11. This CDR3 is built from 15 residues. Germline V CDR1 and CDR2: SQVTM, ANQGSEA.

This sequence joins TRBV2 and TRBJ2-7; D not certain. Trimming stripped 7 bases from V and 0 bases from J, with 7 bases between. Germline CDR1 and CDR2: SNHLY and FYNNEI. CDR3 length equals 12 residues. CDR3 coding DNA: TGTGCCAGCACCACCCACTCCTACGAGCAGTACTTC. This codes for CASTTHSYEQYF.

The CDR3 spells CASEVARGLEQYF. The CDR3 DNA reads as TGTGCCAGCGAGGTAGCCAGGGGGCTCGAGCAGTACTTC. V and J are TRBV28 and TRBJ2-7; 8 nucleotides align to TRBD1. This CDR3 has 13 residues. The V and J ends lost 8 bases and 6 bases, in that order; junction bases with no gene match: 9. The germline gives CDR1 MDHEN, CDR2 SYDVKM.